This passage covers 16 T cell receptor beta chains from one sample sequenced in a study of T cell repertoires in cytomegalovirus infection. TCRdb re-called the reads with MiXCR, one entry per CDR3 protein. The sample has hundreds of thousands of distinct CDR3 sequences, 9.6% seen once. The sequencing sample was made of PBMCs. The receptors derive from a human donor in good health (CMV status not recorded). Some clones in this sample may be carry-over from other donors' samples.

This clonotype showed up many times. The V call is TRBV7-6, the J call TRBJ2-3; TRBD1 agrees at 7 bases. V shed 2 bases and J 3 bases; nucleotides not matched to a gene: 5. CDR3 length equals 15 residues. Per the germline V gene, CDR1 is SGHVS and CDR2 is FNYEAQ. CDR3 sequence reads: CASSLSGTETDTQYF. CDR3 sequence (DNA): TGTGCCAGCAGCTTATCCGGGACAGAGACAGATACGCAGTATTTT.

This clonotype was picked up a small number of times. The chain couples TRBV7-9 to TRBJ2-1; TRBD1 aligns across 11 bases. The CDR3 runs 17 residues. Germline V gene data show CDR1 as SEHNR and CDR2 as FQNEAQ (reference sequence). V lost 4 bases to trimming and J lost 4 bases; unmatched junction nucleotides: 9. The CDR3 sequence is CASSSSKGQGVYNEQFF. The CDR3 DNA reads as TGTGCCAGCAGCTCGTCGAAGGGACAGGGGGTTTACAATGAGCAGTTCTTC.

This clonotype was found many times. V usage is TRBV19 and J usage is TRBJ2-5; tentative D call: TRBD1 (6 bases). Looked up from germline, CDR1 is LNHDA and CDR2 is SQIVND (reference sequence). The CDR3 extends over 13 amino acids. Trimming left V 8 bases short and J 4 bases short, with 14 bases between. This chain's CDR3 is CASVKQGRETQYF. The CDR3 bases are TGTGCCAGTGTTAAGCAGGGGAGAGAGACCCAGTACTTC.

This clonotype was detected ten times or more. The chain combines TRBV29-1 with TRBJ1-2; D gene unclear. Germline V lookup: CDR1 SQVTM, CDR2 ANQGSEA. The length of the CDR3 is 12 residues. Deletions cut 6 bases from V and 4 bases from J, with 12 bases between. CDR3 nucleotides: TGCAGCGTCCAAGGCACAGCCTATGGCTACACCTTC. It translates to CSVQGTAYGYTF.

In its sample, this clonotype was seen many times. This chain joins TRBV19 and TRBJ1-5, with no clear D. Germline values: CDR1 LNHDA, CDR2 SQIVND (reference sequence). Trimming left V 3 bases short and J 0 bases short, with 9 bases between. This CDR3 comprises 15 residues. The CDR3 coding sequence is TGTGCCAGTAGTATTCCCGGCTATAGCAATCAGCCCCAGCATTTT. As protein: CASSIPGYSNQPQHF.

In this sample, this clonotype turned up a few times. The J gene is TRBJ2-2, the V gene TRBV5-1; the D gene is possibly TRBD2 (5 bases). CDR1 is SGHRS, CDR2 YFSETQ, per germline. The CDR3 contains 13 residues. Trimming pared 0 bases from V and 13 bases from J, leaving 13 bases between. CDR3 sequence: CASSLGSGKGLFF. CDR3 DNA: TGCGCCAGCAGCTTGGGATCGGGGAAAGGGCTGTTTTTT.

This clonotype occurred many times. This chain links TRBV6-5 with TRBJ2-1; no definite D call. CDR1 and CDR2 from the germline V gene are MNHEY and SVGAGI. The length of the CDR3 is 14 residues. Trimming removed 0 bases at V and 5 bases at J, with 8 bases between. CDR3 protein: CASSYSDANNEQFF. Written as DNA, the CDR3 is TGTGCCAGCAGTTACTCGGACGCGAACAATGAGCAGTTCTTC.

There are a few counts of this clonotype. The rearrangement links TRBV5-1 to TRBJ1-2; tentatively, D is TRBD1 (5 bases). This CDR3 region has 12 residues. Trimming stripped 4 bases from V and 7 bases from J, with 11 bases between. Germline V gives CDR1 SGHRS, CDR2 YFSETQ. The CDR3 loop is CASSDQGSGYTF. The DNA for the CDR3 is TGCGCCAGCAGCGACCAGGGAAGTGGCTACACCTTC.

V usage is TRBV6-1 and J usage is TRBJ1-2; TRBD1 matches at 8 bases. CDR3 length equals 15 residues. The ends lost 5 bases at V and 3 bases at J; junction bases unmatched: 8. Germline V lookup: CDR1 MNHNS, CDR2 SASEGT. The CDR3 DNA reads TGTGCCAGCAGTTCCGAAGACAGGGGCGACTATGGCTACACCTTC. This encodes CASSSEDRGDYGYTF.

This clonotype appeared a few times. The chain has TRBV3-1 and TRBJ1-5; TRBD1 might be the D (6 bases). The germline CDR1 and CDR2 sequences are LGHDT and YNNKEL (reference sequence). The V gene lost 0 bases and the J gene lost 6 bases, with 12 bases spanning the gap. This CDR3 is built from 15 residues. The CDR3 sequence is CASSQEWGGLQPQHF. In DNA, the CDR3 is TGTGCCAGCAGCCAAGAGTGGGGGGGGCTTCAGCCCCAGCATTTT.

This clonotype was seen at least ten times. The chain couples TRBV5-1 to TRBJ2-3; 10 bases line up with TRBD1. CDR3 size: 17 residues. In germline, CDR1 is SGHRS, CDR2 YFSETQ. J gave up 2 bases and V 0 bases, and 6 bases lay outside the gene matches. The CDR3 reads CASSLGWDRGFTDTQYF. The DNA for the CDR3 is TGCGCCAGCAGCTTGGGTTGGGACAGGGGCTTCACAGATACGCAGTATTTT. The entire variable domain, with the rest obtained from reference TRBV5-1 and TRBJ2-3, is as follows: KAGVTQTPRYLIKTRGQQVTLSCSPISGHRSVSWYQQTPGQGLQFLFEYFSETQRNKGNFPGRFSGRQFSNSRSEMNVSTLELGDSALYLCASSLGWDRGFTDTQYFGPGTRLTVL.

This clonotype has at least ten counts. The chain links TRBV7-9 to TRBJ1-5; possible D gene TRBD1, 6 bases. The V end lost 1 base, the J end lost 5 bases, and 21 bases lay between the germline ends. Germline V gene sequence: CDR1 SEHNR, CDR2 FQNEAQ (reference sequence). The CDR3 runs to 18 residues. Here the CDR3 DNA reads TGTGCCAGCAGCTTAGGTTTTGACAGGTCGTATGGGGATCAGCCCCAGCATTTT. Its protein product is CASSLGFDRSYGDQPQHF.

This clonotype was counted only a few times. The rearrangement joins TRBV28 to TRBJ1-1; D uncertain. This CDR3 region has 12 residues. V was cut by 6 bases and J by 6 bases, with 11 bases left in between. CDR1 is MDHEN, CDR2 SYDVKM, per germline. The CDR3 here is CASRRVYPEAFF. DNA of the CDR3: TGTGCCAGCAGACGGGTTTACCCTGAAGCTTTCTTT.

This chain uses TRBV5-1 with TRBJ2-5, with D possibly being TRBD1 or TRBD2 (5 bases each). This CDR3 comprises 15 residues. The germline V gene has CDR1 SGHRS and CDR2 YFSETQ. With 1 base removed from V and 4 bases from J, the gap between germline ends came to 14 bases. This CDR3 reads CASSLRGTDRETQYF. The DNA for the CDR3 is TGCGCCAGCAGCTTGCGAGGGACGGACCGAGAGACCCAGTACTTC.

This clonotype was counted only a few times. This sequence joins TRBV5-1 and TRBJ1-1; D is possibly TRBD1 (5 bases). Germline V gene sequence: CDR1 SGHRS, CDR2 YFSETQ. V was shortened by 2 bases and J by 10 bases, with 18 bases between the two germline ends. The CDR3 length is 14 residues. The CDR3 is CASSFQDIRGGAFF. DNA for the CDR3: TGCGCCAGCAGCTTCCAGGACATCCGAGGAGGAGCTTTCTTT.

This clonotype was recorded many times. This chain joins TRBV6-5 and TRBJ2-7, with D possibly TRBD2 on 5 matching bases. V gave up 2 bases and J gave up 5 bases, with 10 bases separating them. CDR3 length: 13 residues. Germline V gives CDR1 MNHEY, CDR2 SVGAGI. Here the CDR3 reads CASSYEGFHEQYF. CDR3 bases: TGTGCCAGCAGTTACGAGGGTTTCCACGAGCAGTACTTC.